This is a list of T cell receptor beta chains from one sample in a study of blood T cell repertoires in COVID-19. The table came from immunoSEQ multiplex PCR; TCRdb's copy has only in-frame clones and leaves some out. The sample carries about 200,000 clones, around nine tenths recorded once. Specimen: peripheral blood. These receptors were taken from a man between 35 and 55 years old with acute or convalescent COVID-19. The CDR3 runs from the conserved cysteine through the conserved F or W. Each record gives: CDR3 length, J gene, V gene, clone size, D gene, CDR3 DNA, CDR3 protein. A D gene is named only where the DNA matches it firmly. Expanded clones are given a class, and other clones once, few, many or no size at all.

CDR3 length: 14; J gene: TRBJ1-5; V gene: TRBV7-9; clone size: .; D gene: TRBD1; CDR3 DNA: TGTGCCAGCAGTTTGACAGGGGGTAATCAGCCCCAGCATTTT; CDR3 protein: CASSLTGGNQPQHF
CDR3 length: 14; J gene: TRBJ2-5; V gene: TRBV30; clone size: .; D gene: .; CDR3 DNA: TGTGCCTGGCACAATCCAAAGTACCAAGAGACCCAGTACTTC; CDR3 protein: CAWHNPKYQETQYF
CDR3 length: 16; J gene: TRBJ1-5; V gene: TRBV6-2/TRBV6-3; clone size: once; D gene: TRBD1; CDR3 DNA: TGTGCCAGCAGCACAGACAGGGGGTCGGGGAATCAGCCCCAGCATTTT; CDR3 protein: CASSTDRGSGNQPQHF
CDR3 length: 13; J gene: TRBJ2-1; V gene: TRBV28; clone size: .; D gene: .; CDR3 DNA: TGTGCCAGCCGGCAGGGGTCCTACAATGAGCAGTTCTTC; CDR3 protein: CASRQGSYNEQFF
CDR3 length: 17; J gene: TRBJ1-3; V gene: TRBV5-1; clone size: .; D gene: .; CDR3 DNA: TGCGCCAGCAGCTTGTCCCCCTTCGGAGTCTCTGGAAACACCATATATTTT; CDR3 protein: CASSLSPFGVSGNTIYF
CDR3 length: 14; J gene: TRBJ2-3; V gene: TRBV28; clone size: .; D gene: .; CDR3 DNA: TGTGCCAGCAGTTGGGGGAGGCCCGCCAGAACGCAGTATTTT; CDR3 protein: CASSWGRPARTQYF
CDR3 length: 15; J gene: TRBJ2-5; V gene: TRBV7-2; clone size: .; D gene: .; CDR3 DNA: TGTGCCAGCAGCTTAGTGTCACAGAACCAAGAGACCCAGTACTTC; CDR3 protein: CASSLVSQNQETQYF
CDR3 length: 15; J gene: TRBJ1-2; V gene: TRBV2; clone size: .; D gene: TRBD1; CDR3 DNA: TGTGCCAGCAATCGACAGGGAATGGCTAACTATGGCTACACCTTC; CDR3 protein: CASNRQGMANYGYTF
CDR3 length: 14; J gene: TRBJ2-7; V gene: TRBV18; clone size: .; D gene: TRBD1; CDR3 DNA: TGTGCCAGCTCACCACCGACAGGGGGCAACGAGCAGTACTTC; CDR3 protein: CASSPPTGGNEQYF
CDR3 length: 15; J gene: TRBJ1-3; V gene: TRBV28; clone size: .; D gene: TRBD1; CDR3 DNA: TGTGCCAGCAGTCAATGGGACAGCTCTGGAAACACCATATATTTT; CDR3 protein: CASSQWDSSGNTIYF
CDR3 length: 17; J gene: TRBJ2-7; V gene: TRBV18; clone size: once; D gene: .; CDR3 DNA: TGTGCCAGCTCGCCCACCGGGCGTTCCGCTCTAGGAGGCGAGCAGTACTTC; CDR3 protein: CASSPTGRSALGGEQYF
CDR3 length: 12; J gene: TRBJ2-3; V gene: TRBV28; clone size: .; D gene: .; CDR3 DNA: TGTGCCAGCAGTCCAAACAGAGATACGCAGTATTTT; CDR3 protein: CASSPNRDTQYF
CDR3 length: 18; J gene: TRBJ2-1; V gene: TRBV10-3; clone size: .; D gene: TRBD2; CDR3 DNA: TGTGCCATCAGTGAGCCTGAGATGGGGGGAGGGCCGCACAATGAGCAGTTCTTC; CDR3 protein: CAISEPEMGGGPHNEQFF
CDR3 length: 13; J gene: TRBJ2-7; V gene: TRBV30; clone size: few; D gene: TRBD1; CDR3 DNA: TGTGCCTGGGGTCGGACAGGGAGCTACGAGCAGTACTTC; CDR3 protein: CAWGRTGSYEQYF
CDR3 length: 15; J gene: TRBJ1-4; V gene: TRBV3-1/TRBV3-2; clone size: few; D gene: .; CDR3 DNA: TGTGCCAGCAGCCCCTCGCGTGGGAGTAATGAAAAACTGTTTTTT; CDR3 protein: CASSPSRGSNEKLFF
CDR3 length: 16; J gene: TRBJ2-7; V gene: TRBV29-1; clone size: once; D gene: .; CDR3 DNA: TGCAGCGTGGTGGGTATTACGGACTCCCAGATCCACGAGCAGTACTTC; CDR3 protein: CSVVGITDSQIHEQYF
CDR3 length: 12; J gene: TRBJ1-5; V gene: TRBV7-6; clone size: .; D gene: .; CDR3 DNA: TGTGCCAGCAGCCTACCAAATCAGCCCCAGCATTTT; CDR3 protein: CASSLPNQPQHF
CDR3 length: 17; J gene: TRBJ1-5; V gene: TRBV6-4; clone size: .; D gene: TRBD1; CDR3 DNA: TGTGCCAGCAGTTACCGGACAGGGGCCATAGCGAATCAGCCCCAGCATTTT; CDR3 protein: CASSYRTGAIANQPQHF
CDR3 length: 16; J gene: TRBJ2-7; V gene: TRBV4-1; clone size: .; D gene: TRBD2; CDR3 DNA: TGCGCCAGCAGCCATCCTCCCTTTGGGGGGGAGTACGAGCAGTACTTC; CDR3 protein: CASSHPPFGGEYEQYF
CDR3 length: 17; J gene: TRBJ2-3; V gene: TRBV28; clone size: .; D gene: TRBD2; CDR3 DNA: TGTGCCAGCAGTCGGGCGGTAGCGGGAGTGTGGGCAGATACGCAGTATTTT; CDR3 protein: CASSRAVAGVWADTQYF
CDR3 length: 15; J gene: TRBJ2-7; V gene: TRBV27; clone size: few; D gene: .; CDR3 DNA: TGTGCCAGCAGGACAACGGCAGGGGTGGCCTACGAGCAGTACTTC; CDR3 protein: CASRTTAGVAYEQYF
CDR3 length: 16; J gene: TRBJ1-2; V gene: TRBV4-1; clone size: few; D gene: .; CDR3 DNA: TGCGCCAGCAGCCAAGGTTGGCGGGTTAAACCTCAGGGCTACACCTTC; CDR3 protein: CASSQGWRVKPQGYTF
CDR3 length: 16; J gene: TRBJ1-2; V gene: TRBV6-6; clone size: .; D gene: TRBD1; CDR3 DNA: TGTGCCAGCAGCTCCGGGACAGGGGGCTGGTTCGATGGCTACACCTTC; CDR3 protein: CASSSGTGGWFDGYTF
CDR3 length: 15; J gene: TRBJ2-6; V gene: TRBV28; clone size: .; D gene: .; CDR3 DNA: TGTGCCAGCAGGACTATGAGCTCTGGGGCCAACGTCCTGACTTTC; CDR3 protein: CASRTMSSGANVLTF
CDR3 length: 16; J gene: TRBJ1-3; V gene: TRBV18; clone size: .; D gene: .; CDR3 DNA: TGTGCCAGCTCACCAAAGCCCAGGGCCTCTGGAAACACCATATATTTT; CDR3 protein: CASSPKPRASGNTIYF
CDR3 length: 15; J gene: TRBJ1-1; V gene: TRBV6-6; clone size: .; D gene: .; CDR3 DNA: TGTGCCAGCAGGGTCCAACCGACACTGGACACTGAAGCTTTCTTT; CDR3 protein: CASRVQPTLDTEAFF
CDR3 length: 13; J gene: TRBJ2-7; V gene: TRBV4-3; clone size: .; D gene: .; CDR3 DNA: TGCGCCAGCAGCCAGCAGAGGAACTACGAGCAGTACTTC; CDR3 protein: CASSQQRNYEQYF
CDR3 length: 14; J gene: TRBJ1-4; V gene: TRBV18; clone size: once; D gene: .; CDR3 DNA: TGTGCCAGCTCACCCGGCGGTGATAATGAAAAACTGTTTTTT; CDR3 protein: CASSPGGDNEKLFF